The next 5 T cell receptor beta chains were all read from a single sample in a study of T cell changes during pregnancy in multiple sclerosis. The protocol was immunoSEQ multiplex PCR, while the TCRdb copy is restricted to in-frame clones and leaves out a portion. The repertoire consists of some 71,000 clones, with about 91% occurring once and the leading ten covering around 0.3%. The source was CD4+ T cells from peripheral blood mononuclear cells, collected in the third trimester of pregnancy. These receptors all stem from a female donor in good health, enrolled as a control in a pregnancy study.

The gene calls are TRBV7-3 and TRBJ1-1; TRBD1 might be the D (6 bases). CDR1 is SGHTA and CDR2 is FQGTGA in the germline V gene. V lost 1 base, J lost 3 bases, and 9 bases lay in between. This CDR3 has 14 residues. The CDR3 nucleotides are TGTGCCAGCAGCTTAAATGGGGGCGACACTGAAGCTTTCTTT. Translated, it gives CASSLNGGDTEAFF.

The chain has TRBV30 and TRBJ2-2, with D possibly TRBD2 on 7 matching bases. V lost 0 bases and J 3 bases, leaving 11 bases between the germline ends. Germline V gives CDR1 GTSNPN, CDR2 SVGIG (reference sequence). The CDR3 is made up of 15 amino acids. CDR3 protein: CAWSVGGGYTGELFF. The CDR3 bases are TGTGCCTGGAGTGTAGGGGGGGGCTACACCGGGGAGCTGTTTTTT.

The rearrangement joins TRBV19 to TRBJ1-5; 9 bases map to TRBD1. V shed 6 bases, J shed 7 bases, and the junction held 7 bases outside the gene matches. This CDR3 has 14 residues. Germline CDR1 and CDR2: LNHDA and SQIVND (reference sequence). The CDR3 region is CASRVTGGGQPQHF. The CDR3 DNA reads TGTGCCAGTAGGGTGACAGGGGGTGGACAGCCCCAGCATTTT.

The chain carries TRBV7-3 and TRBJ2-7, with TRBD1 matching over 9 bases. Germline CDR1 is SGHTA and CDR2 is FQGTGA. This CDR3 has 15 residues. V dropped 1 base and J dropped 0; count of bases not matched to a gene: 1. CDR3 coding DNA: TGTGCCAGCAGCTTAAACAGGGGGCCCTCCTACGAGCAGTACTTC. This translates into CASSLNRGPSYEQYF.

The V gene is TRBV9, the J gene TRBJ1-1; 9 bases align to TRBD1. The V segment lost 2 bases and the J segment 9 bases; nucleotides outside the gene matches: 5. The CDR3 is 13 amino acids. CDR1 SGDLS and CDR2 YYNGEE come from the germline V gene. CDR3 sequence (DNA): TGTGCCAGCAGCGTCGAACAGGGGGCTCAAGCTTTCTTT. Translation gives CASSVEQGAQAFF.